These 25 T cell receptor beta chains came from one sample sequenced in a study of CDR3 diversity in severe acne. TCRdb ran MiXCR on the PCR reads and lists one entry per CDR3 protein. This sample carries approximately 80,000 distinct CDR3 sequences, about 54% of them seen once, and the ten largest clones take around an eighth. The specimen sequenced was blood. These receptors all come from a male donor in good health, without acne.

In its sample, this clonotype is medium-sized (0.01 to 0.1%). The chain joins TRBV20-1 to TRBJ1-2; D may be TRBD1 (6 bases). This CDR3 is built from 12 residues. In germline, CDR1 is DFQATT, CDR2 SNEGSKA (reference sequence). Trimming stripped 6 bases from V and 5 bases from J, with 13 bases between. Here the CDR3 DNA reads TGCAGTGCATCGACAGGTGCATATGGCTACACCTTC. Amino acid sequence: CSASTGAYGYTF.

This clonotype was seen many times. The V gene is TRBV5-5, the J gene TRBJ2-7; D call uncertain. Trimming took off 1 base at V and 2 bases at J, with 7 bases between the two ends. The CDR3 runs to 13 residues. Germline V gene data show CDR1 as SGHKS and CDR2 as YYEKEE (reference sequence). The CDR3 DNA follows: TGTGCCAGCAGCTTGAATAAACCCTACGAGCAGTACTTC. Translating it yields CASSLNKPYEQYF. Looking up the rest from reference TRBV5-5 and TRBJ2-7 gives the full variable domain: DAGVTQSPTHLIKTRGQQVTLRCSPISGHKSVSWYQQVLGQGPQFIFQYYEKEERGRGNFPDRFSARQFPNYSSELNVNALLLGDSALYLCASSLNKPYEQYFGPGTRLTVT.

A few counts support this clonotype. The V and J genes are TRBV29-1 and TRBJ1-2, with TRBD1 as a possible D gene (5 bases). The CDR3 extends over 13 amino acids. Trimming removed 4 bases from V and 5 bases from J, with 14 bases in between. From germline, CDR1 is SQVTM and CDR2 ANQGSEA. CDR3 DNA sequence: TGCAGCGTTGGGGTTGGGGCAGAATATGGCTACACCTTC. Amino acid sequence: CSVGVGAEYGYTF. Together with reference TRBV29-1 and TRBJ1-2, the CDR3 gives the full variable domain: SAVISQKPSRDICQRGTSLTIQCQVDSQVTMMFWYRQQPGQSLTLIATANQGSEATYESGFVIDKFPISRPNLTFSTLTVSNMSPEDSSIYLCSVGVGAEYGYTFGSGTRLTVV.

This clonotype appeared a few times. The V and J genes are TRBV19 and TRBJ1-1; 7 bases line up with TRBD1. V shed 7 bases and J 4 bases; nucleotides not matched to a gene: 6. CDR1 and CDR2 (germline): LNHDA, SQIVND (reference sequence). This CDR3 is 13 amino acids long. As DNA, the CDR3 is TGTGCCAGTAACAACAGGGGAGTCACTGAAGCTTTCTTT. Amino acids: CASNNRGVTEAFF.

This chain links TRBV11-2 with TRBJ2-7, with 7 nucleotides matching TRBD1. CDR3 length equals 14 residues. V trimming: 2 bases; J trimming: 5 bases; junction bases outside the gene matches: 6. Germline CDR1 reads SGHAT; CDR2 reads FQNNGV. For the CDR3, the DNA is TGTGCCAGCAGCTTACAAGGGGGCAGGGACGAGCAGTACTTC. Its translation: CASSLQGGRDEQYF. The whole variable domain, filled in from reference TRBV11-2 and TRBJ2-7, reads EAGVAQSPRYKIIEKRQSVAFWCNPISGHATLYWYQQILGQGPKLLIQFQNNGVVDDSQLPKDRFSAERLKGVDSTLKIQPAKLEDSAVYLCASSLQGGRDEQYFGPGTRLTVT.

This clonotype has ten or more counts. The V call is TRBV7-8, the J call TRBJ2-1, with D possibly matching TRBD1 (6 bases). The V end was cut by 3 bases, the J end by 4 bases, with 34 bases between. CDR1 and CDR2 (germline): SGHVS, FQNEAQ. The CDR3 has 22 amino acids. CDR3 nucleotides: TGTGCCAGCAGCTTCAGCCCCTTTGGGGGACACGGTGTTCCTCTCCCTTACAATGAGCAGTTCTTC. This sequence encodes CASSFSPFGGHGVPLPYNEQFF.

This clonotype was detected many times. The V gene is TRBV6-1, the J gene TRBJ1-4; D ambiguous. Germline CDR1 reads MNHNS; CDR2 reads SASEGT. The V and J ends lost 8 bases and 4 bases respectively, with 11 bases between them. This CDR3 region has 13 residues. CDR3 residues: CASVRAVNEKLFF. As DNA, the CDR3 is TGTGCCAGCGTAAGGGCCGTTAATGAAAAACTGTTTTTT.

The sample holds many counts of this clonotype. The CDR3 DNA follows: TGTGCCTGGAGTGTAAAGGGGATCCATTCACCCCTCCACTTT. It is translated as CAWSVKGIHSPLHF. V gene TRBV30 combines with J gene TRBJ1-6; D possibly corresponds to TRBD1 (5 bases). Trimming removed 0 bases at V and 8 bases at J, with 11 bases between. The CDR3 runs to 14 residues. Germline V lookup: CDR1 GTSNPN, CDR2 SVGIG (reference sequence).

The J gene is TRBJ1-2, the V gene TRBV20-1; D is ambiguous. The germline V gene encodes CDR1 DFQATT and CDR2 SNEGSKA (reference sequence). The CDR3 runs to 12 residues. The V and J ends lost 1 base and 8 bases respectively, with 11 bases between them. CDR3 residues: CSARVSGMGYTF. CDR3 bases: TGCAGTGCTAGAGTGTCCGGGATGGGCTACACCTTC.

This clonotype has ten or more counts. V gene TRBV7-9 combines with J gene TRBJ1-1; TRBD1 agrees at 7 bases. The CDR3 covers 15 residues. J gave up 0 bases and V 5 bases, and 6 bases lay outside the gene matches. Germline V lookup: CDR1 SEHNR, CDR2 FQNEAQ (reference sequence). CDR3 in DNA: TGTGCCAGCAGCCCCGGGACAGATTTGAACACTGAAGCTTTCTTT. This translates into CASSPGTDLNTEAFF.

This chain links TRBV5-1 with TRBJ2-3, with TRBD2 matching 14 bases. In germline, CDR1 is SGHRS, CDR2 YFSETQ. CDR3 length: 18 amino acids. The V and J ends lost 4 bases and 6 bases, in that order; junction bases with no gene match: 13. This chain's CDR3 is CASSGGTSGRGLEDTQYF. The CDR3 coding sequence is TGCGCCAGCAGCGGCGGGACTAGCGGGAGAGGTCTCGAGGATACGCAGTATTTT.

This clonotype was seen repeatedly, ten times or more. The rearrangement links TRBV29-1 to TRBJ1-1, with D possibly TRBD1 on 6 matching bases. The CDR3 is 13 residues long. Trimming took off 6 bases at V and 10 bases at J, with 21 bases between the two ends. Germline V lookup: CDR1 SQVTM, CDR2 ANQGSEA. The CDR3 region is CSVVRTVDSGAFF. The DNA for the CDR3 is TGCAGCGTAGTCCGGACAGTGGATTCAGGAGCTTTCTTT.

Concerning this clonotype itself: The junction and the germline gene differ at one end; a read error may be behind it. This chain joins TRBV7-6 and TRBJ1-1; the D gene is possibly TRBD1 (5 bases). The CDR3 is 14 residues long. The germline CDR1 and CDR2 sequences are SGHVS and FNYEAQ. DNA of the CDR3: TGTGCTAGCAGTACGCAAAGGGGGAACACTGAAGCTTTCTTT. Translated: CASSTQRGNTEAFF.

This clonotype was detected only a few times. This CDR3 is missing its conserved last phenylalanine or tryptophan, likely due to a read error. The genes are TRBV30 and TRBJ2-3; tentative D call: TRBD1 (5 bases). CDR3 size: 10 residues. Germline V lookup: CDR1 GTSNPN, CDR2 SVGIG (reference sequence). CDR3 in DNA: TGCGCCTTGGGGCGAGATACGCAGTATTCT. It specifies CALGRDTQYS.

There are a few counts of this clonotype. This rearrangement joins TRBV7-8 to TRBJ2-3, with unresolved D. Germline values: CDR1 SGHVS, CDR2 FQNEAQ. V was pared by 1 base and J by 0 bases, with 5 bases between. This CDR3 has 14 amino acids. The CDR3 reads CASSLVVSTDTQYF. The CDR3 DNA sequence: TGTGCCAGCAGCTTAGTAGTGAGCACAGATACGCAGTATTTT.

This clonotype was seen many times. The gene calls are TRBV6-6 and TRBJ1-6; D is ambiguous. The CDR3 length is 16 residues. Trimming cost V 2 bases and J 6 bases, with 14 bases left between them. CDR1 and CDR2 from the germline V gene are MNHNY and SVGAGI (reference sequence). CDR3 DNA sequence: TGTGCCAGCAGTTACCGGCCACCCCGGGGTAATTCACCCCTCCACTTT. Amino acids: CASSYRPPRGNSPLHF.

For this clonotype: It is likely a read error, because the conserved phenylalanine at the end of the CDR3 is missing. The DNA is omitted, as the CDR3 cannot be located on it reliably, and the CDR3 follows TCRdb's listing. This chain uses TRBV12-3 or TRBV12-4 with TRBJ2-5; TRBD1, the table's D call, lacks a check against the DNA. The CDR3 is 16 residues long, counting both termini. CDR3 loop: CASSRDRESGGYTFGS.

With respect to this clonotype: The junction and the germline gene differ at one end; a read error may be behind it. CDR3 in amino acids: CASSYDDTSYEQYF. The CDR3 DNA is TGTGCCAGCAGTTACGACGACACCTCCTACGAGCAGTACTTC. The rearrangement uses TRBV10-3 and TRBJ2-7, with D unresolved. The CDR3 extends over 14 amino acids. The germline V gene encodes CDR1 ENHRY and CDR2 SYGVKD.

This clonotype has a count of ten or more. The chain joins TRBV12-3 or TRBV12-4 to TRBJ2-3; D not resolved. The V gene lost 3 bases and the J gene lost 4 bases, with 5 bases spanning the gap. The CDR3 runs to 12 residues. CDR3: CASSLSADTQYF. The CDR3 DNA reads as TGTGCCAGCAGTTTGAGTGCAGATACGCAGTATTTT.

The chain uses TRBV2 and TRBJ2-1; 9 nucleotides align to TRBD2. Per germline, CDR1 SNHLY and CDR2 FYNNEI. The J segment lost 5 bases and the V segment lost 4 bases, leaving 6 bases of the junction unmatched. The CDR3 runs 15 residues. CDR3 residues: CASSAMTSGNNEQFF. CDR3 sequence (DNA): TGTGCCAGCAGTGCTATGACTAGCGGAAACAATGAGCAGTTCTTC.

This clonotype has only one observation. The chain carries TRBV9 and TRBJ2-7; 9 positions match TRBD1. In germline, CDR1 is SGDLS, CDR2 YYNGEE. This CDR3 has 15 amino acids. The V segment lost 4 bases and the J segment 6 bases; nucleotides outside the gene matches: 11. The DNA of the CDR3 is TGTGCCAGCAGCTCCTCGGGACAGGGCTCCACCGAGCAGTACTTC. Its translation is CASSSSGQGSTEQYF.

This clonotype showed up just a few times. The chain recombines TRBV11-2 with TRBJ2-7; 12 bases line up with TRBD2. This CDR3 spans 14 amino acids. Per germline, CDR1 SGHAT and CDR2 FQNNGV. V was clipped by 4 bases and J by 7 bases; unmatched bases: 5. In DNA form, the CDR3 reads TGTGCCAGCAGCTCCCAGACTAGCGGGAGTGAGCAGTACTTC. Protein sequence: CASSSQTSGSEQYF.

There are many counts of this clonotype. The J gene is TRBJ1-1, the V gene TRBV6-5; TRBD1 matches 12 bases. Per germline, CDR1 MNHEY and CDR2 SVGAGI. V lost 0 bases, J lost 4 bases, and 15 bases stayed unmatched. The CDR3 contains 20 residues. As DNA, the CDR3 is TGTGCCAGCAGTTACTCTTTCTTCGGGACAGGGGGCCGTTCTAGCACTGAAGCTTTCTTT. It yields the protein CASSYSFFGTGGRSSTEAFF.

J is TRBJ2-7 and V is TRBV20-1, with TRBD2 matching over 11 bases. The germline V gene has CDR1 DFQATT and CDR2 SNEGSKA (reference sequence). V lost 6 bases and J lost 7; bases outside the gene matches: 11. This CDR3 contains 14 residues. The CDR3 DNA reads TGCAGTGCGGAATTAGCGGGAGGGCCGGGGGAGCAGTACTTC. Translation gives CSAELAGGPGEQYF.

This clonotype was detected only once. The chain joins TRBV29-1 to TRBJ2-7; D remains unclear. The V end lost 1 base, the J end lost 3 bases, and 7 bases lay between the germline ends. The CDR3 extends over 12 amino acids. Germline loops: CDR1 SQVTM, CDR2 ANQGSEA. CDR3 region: CSVEGEGYEQYF. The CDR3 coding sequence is TGCAGCGTTGAAGGGGAAGGCTACGAGCAGTACTTC.